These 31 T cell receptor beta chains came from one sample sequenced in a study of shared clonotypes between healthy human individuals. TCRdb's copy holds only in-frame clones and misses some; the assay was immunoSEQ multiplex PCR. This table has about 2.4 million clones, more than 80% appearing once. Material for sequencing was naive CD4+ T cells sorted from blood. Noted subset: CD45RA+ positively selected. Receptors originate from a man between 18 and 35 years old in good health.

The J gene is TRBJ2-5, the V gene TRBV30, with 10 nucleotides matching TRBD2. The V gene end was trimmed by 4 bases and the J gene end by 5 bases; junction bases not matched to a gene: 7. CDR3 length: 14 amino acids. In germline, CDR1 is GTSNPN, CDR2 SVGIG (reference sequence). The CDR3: CAWNKAGGMETQYF. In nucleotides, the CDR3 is TGTGCCTGGAATAAAGCGGGGGGGATGGAGACCCAGTACTTC.

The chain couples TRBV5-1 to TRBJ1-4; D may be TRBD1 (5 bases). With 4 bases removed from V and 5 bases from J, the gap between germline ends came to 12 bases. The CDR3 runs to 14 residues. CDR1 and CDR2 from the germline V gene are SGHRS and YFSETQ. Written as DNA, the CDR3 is TGCGCCAGCAGCATGGGACCCGGAAATGAAAAACTGTTTTTT. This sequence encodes CASSMGPGNEKLFF. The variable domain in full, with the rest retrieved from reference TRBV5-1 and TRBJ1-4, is KAGVTQTPRYLIKTRGQQVTLSCSPISGHRSVSWYQQTPGQGLQFLFEYFSETQRNKGNFPGRFSGRQFSNSRSEMNVSTLELGDSALYLCASSMGPGNEKLFFGSGTQLSVL.

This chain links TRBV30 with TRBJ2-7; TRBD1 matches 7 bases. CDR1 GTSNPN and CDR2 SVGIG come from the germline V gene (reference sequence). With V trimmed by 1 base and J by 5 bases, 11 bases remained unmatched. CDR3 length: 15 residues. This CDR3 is CAWSALAGGRNEQYF. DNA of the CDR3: TGTGCCTGGAGTGCACTGGCAGGGGGAAGGAACGAGCAGTACTTC.

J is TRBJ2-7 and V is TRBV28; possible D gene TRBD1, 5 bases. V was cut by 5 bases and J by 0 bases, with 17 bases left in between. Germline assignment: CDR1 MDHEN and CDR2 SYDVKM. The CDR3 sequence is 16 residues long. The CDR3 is CASSTPTVPSSYEQYF. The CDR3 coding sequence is TGTGCCAGCAGTACCCCGACAGTACCTAGCTCCTACGAGCAGTACTTC.

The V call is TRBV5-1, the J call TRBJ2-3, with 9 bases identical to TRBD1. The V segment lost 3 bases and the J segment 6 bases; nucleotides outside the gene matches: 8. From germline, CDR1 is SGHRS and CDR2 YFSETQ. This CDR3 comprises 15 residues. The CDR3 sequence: CASSSPGQGWDTQYF. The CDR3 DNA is TGCGCCAGCAGCTCGCCGGGACAGGGATGGGATACGCAGTATTTT.

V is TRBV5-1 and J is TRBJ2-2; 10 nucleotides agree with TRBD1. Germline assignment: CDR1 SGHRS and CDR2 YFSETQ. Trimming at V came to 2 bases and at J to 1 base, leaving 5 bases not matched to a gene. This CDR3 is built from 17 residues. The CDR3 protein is CASSLGDRGLNTGELFF. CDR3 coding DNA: TGCGCCAGCAGCTTAGGAGACAGGGGGCTGAACACCGGGGAGCTGTTTTTT.

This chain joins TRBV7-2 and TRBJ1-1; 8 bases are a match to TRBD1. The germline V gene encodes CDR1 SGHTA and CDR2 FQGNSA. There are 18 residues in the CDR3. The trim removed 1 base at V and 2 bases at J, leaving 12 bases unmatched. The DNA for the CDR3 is TGTGCCAGCAGCTTAGGTCAGTATTTTGACAGGGGAAACACTGAAGCTTTCTTT. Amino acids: CASSLGQYFDRGNTEAFF. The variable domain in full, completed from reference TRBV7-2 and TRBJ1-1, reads GAGVSQSPSNKVTEKGKDVELRCDPISGHTALYWYRQSLGQGLEFLIYFQGNSAPDKSGLPSDRFSAERTGGSVSTLTIQRTQQEDSAVYLCASSLGQYFDRGNTEAFFGQGTRLTVV.

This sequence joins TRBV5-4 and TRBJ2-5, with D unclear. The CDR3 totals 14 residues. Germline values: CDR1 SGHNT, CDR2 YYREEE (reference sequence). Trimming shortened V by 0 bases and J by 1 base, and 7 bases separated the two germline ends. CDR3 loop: CASSLANSQETQYF. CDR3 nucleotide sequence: TGTGCCAGCAGCTTGGCTAACAGCCAAGAGACCCAGTACTTC.

In DNA, the CDR3 is TGTGCCAGCAGCTTAGATCTCGGGATCTCCTACAATGAGCAGTTCTTC. Translated, it gives CASSLDLGISYNEQFF. The V gene is TRBV7-2, the J gene TRBJ2-1; D perhaps matches TRBD2 (5 bases). Per the germline V gene, CDR1 is SGHTA and CDR2 is FQGNSA. The V and J ends lost 1 base and 0 bases respectively, with 10 bases between them. The CDR3 is made up of 16 amino acids.

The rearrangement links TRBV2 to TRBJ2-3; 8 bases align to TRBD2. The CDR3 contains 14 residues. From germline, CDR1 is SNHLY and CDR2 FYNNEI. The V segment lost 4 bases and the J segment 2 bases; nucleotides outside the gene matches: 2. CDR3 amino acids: CASSASGYTDTQYF. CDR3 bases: TGTGCCAGCAGTGCTAGCGGGTACACAGATACGCAGTATTTT.

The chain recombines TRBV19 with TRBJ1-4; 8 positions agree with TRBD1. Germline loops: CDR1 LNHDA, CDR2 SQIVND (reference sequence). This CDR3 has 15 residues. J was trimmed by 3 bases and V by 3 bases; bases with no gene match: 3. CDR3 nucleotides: TGTGCCAGTAGTATGACAGGGGCAGCTAATGAAAAACTGTTTTTT. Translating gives CASSMTGAANEKLFF.

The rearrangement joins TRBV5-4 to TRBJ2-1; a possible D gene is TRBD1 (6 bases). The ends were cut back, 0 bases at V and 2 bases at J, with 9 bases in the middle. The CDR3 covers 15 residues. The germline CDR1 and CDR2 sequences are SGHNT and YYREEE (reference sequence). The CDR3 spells CASSLDAGAYNEQFF. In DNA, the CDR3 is TGTGCCAGCAGCTTGGATGCAGGGGCCTACAATGAGCAGTTCTTC.

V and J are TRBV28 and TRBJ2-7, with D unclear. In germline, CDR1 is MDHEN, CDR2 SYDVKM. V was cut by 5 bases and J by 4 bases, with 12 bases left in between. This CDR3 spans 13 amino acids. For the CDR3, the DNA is TGTGCCAGCAGTCCATCGGTCCTTTACGAGCAGTACTTC. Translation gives CASSPSVLYEQYF.

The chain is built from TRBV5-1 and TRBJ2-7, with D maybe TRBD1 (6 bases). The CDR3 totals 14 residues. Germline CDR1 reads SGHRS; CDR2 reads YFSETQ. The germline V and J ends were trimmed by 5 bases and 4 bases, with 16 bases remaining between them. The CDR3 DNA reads TGCGCCAGCAGACTAGAGGACAGATCGTACGAGCAGTACTTC. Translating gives CASRLEDRSYEQYF.

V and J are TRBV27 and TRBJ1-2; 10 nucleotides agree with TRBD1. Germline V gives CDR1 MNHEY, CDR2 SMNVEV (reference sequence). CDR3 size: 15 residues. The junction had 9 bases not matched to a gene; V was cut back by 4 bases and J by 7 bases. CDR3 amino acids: CASSSDRGLWSGYTF. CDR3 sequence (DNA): TGTGCCAGCAGTTCCGACAGGGGGCTTTGGAGTGGCTACACCTTC.

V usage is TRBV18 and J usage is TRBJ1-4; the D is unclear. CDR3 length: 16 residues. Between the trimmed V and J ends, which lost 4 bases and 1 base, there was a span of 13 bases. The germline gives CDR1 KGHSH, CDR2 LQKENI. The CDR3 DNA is TGTGCCAGCTCACAGAGAAACGTTGAAACTAATGAAAAACTGTTTTTT. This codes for CASSQRNVETNEKLFF.

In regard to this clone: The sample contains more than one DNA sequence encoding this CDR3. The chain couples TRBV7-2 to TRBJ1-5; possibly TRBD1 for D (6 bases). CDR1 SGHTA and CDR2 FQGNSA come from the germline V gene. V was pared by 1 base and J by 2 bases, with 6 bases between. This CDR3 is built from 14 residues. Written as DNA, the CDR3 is TGTGCCAGCAGCTTAGGGACAGGCAATCAGCCCCAGCATTTT. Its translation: CASSLGTGNQPQHF.

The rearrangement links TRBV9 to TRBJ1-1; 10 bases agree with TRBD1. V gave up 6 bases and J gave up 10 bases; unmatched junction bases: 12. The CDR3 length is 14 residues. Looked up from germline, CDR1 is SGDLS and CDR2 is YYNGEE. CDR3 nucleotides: TGTGCCAGCACCCCGACAGGGGGCTTATTCCGAGCTTTCTTT. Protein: CASTPTGGLFRAFF.

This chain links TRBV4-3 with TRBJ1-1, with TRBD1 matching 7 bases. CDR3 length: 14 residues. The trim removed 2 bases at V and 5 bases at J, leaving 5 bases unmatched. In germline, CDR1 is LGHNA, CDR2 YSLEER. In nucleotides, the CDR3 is TGCGCCAGCAGCCAATCCATACAGGGGACTGAAGCTTTCTTT. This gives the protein CASSQSIQGTEAFF.

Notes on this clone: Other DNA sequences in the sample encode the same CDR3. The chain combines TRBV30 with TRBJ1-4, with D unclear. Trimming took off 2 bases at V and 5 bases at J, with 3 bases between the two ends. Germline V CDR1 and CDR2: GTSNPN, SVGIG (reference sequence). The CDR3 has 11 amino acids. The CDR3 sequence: CAWSLNEKLFF. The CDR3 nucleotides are TGTGCCTGGAGTCTGAATGAAAAACTGTTTTTT.

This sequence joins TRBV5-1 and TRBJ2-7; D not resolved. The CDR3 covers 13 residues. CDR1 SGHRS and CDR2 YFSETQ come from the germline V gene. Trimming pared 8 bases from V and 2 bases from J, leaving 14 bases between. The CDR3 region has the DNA TGCGCCAGTAGGAAGACGGCCACCTACGAGCAGTACTTC. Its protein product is CASRKTATYEQYF.

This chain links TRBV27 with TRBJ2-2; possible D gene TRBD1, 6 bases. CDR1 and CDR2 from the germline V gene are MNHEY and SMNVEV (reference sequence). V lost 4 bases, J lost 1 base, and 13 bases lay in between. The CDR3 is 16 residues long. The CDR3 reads CASSSYWGQNTGELFF. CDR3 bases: TGTGCCAGCAGTTCTTATTGGGGACAGAACACCGGGGAGCTGTTTTTT.

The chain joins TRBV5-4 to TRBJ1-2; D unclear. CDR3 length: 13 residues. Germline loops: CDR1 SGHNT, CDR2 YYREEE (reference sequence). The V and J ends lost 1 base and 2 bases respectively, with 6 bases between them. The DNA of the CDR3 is TGTGCCAGCAGCTTGTTAGAAAACTATGGCTACACCTTC. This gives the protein CASSLLENYGYTF. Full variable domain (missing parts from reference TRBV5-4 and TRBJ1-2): ETGVTQSPTHLIKTRGQQVTLRCSSQSGHNTVSWYQQALGQGPQFIFQYYREEENGRGNFPPRFSGLQFPNYSSELNVNALELDDSALYLCASSLLENYGYTFGSGTRLTVV.

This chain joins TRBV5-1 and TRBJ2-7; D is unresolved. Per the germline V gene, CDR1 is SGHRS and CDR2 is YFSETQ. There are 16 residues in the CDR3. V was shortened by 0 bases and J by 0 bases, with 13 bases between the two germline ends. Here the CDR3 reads CASSLAGGTFSYEQYF. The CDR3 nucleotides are TGCGCCAGCAGCTTGGCCGGTGGCACTTTCTCCTACGAGCAGTACTTC. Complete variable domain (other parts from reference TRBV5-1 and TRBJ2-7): KAGVTQTPRYLIKTRGQQVTLSCSPISGHRSVSWYQQTPGQGLQFLFEYFSETQRNKGNFPGRFSGRQFSNSRSEMNVSTLELGDSALYLCASSLAGGTFSYEQYFGPGTRLTVT.

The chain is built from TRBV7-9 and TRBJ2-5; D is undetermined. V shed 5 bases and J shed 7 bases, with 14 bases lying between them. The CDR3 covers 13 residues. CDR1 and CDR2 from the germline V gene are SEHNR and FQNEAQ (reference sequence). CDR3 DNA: TGTGCCAGCAGCCTTTCTACTGTGGGGACCCAGTACTTC. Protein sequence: CASSLSTVGTQYF.

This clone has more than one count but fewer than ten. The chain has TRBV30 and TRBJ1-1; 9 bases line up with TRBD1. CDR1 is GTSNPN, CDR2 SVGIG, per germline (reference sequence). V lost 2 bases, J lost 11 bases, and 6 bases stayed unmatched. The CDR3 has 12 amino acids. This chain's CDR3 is CAWSITGGGAFF. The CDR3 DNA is TGTGCCTGGAGTATCACAGGGGGCGGCGCTTTCTTT.

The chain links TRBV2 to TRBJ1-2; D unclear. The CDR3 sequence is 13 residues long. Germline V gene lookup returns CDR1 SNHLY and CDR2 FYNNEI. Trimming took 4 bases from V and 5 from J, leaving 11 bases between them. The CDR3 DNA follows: TGTGCCAGCAGTGCGGTACCCACTTATGGCTACACCTTC. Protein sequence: CASSAVPTYGYTF.

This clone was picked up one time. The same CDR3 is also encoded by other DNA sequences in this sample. The CDR3 DNA follows: TGCGCCAGCAGCCACCCCGGGACCGAGAGCTCCTACAATGAGCAGTTCTTC. Encoded protein: CASSHPGTESSYNEQFF. This rearrangement joins TRBV4-1 to TRBJ2-1; TRBD1 or TRBD2 may be the D gene (5 bases each). CDR1 is MGHRA, CDR2 YSYEKL, per germline. The length of the CDR3 is 17 residues. Trimming took 3 bases from V and 0 from J, leaving 15 bases between them.

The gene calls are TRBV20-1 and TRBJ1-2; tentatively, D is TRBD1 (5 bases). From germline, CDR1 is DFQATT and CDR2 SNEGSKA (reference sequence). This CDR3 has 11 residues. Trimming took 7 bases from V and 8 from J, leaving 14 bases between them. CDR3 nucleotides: TGCAGTGTCCCGACAGCCCCCGGCTACACCTTC. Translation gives CSVPTAPGYTF.

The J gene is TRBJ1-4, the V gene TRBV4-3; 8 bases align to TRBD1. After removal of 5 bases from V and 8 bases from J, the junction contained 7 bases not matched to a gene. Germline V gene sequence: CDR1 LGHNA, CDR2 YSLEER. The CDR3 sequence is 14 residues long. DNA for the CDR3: TGCGCCAGCAGCTTCTCAGGGGGCCGGGAAAAACTGTTTTTT. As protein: CASSFSGGREKLFF.

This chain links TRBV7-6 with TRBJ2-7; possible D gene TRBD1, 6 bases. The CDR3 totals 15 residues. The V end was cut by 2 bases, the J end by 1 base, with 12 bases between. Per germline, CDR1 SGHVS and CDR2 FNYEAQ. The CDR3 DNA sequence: TGTGCCAGCAGCTTACAAGACCAGGGGTCCTACGAGCAGTACTTC. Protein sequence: CASSLQDQGSYEQYF.